The clone carrying this T cell receptor beta chain showed up just a few times. TCRdb's table, derived via immunoSEQ multiplex PCR, lists solely in-frame clones and lacks some. Of 100,000 or so clones in the sample, roughly 84% were seen once. The CDR3 is 16 residues long. J gave up 6 bases and V 0 bases, and 7 bases lay outside the gene matches. Germline values: CDR1 SGHTA, CDR2 FQGNSA. The record originates from a study of OX40 agonist ivuxolimab in advanced cancers. This specimen was CD4+ or CD8+ T cells sorted from blood, taken in a trial of the OX40 agonist ivuxolimab. The source of this sequence is an adult with an advanced solid tumor such as melanoma, head and neck, liver or kidney cancer. The rearrangement joins TRBV7-2 to TRBJ2-1; TRBD1 matches 8 bases. The DNA for the CDR3 is TGTGCCAGCAGCTTAGCGGGCAGGGGGCATAGCAATGAGCAGTTCTTC. Protein sequence: CASSLAGRGHSNEQFF. The full variable domain, completed using reference TRBV7-2 and TRBJ2-1, is GAGVSQSPSNKVTEKGKDVELRCDPISGHTALYWYRQSLGQGLEFLIYFQGNSAPDKSGLPSDRFSAERTGGSVSTLTIQRTQQEDSAVYLCASSLAGRGHSNEQFFGPGTRLTVL.